This is a list of T cell receptor beta chains from one sample in a study of blood T cell repertoires in COVID-19. Libraries were prepared by immunoSEQ multiplex PCR; TCRdb keeps only in-frame clonotypes and omits some of them. This sample has 200,000 to 250,000 clones; around 82% occur once, and the top ten carry approximately 5%. Input material: peripheral blood. Every receptor here comes from an elderly woman with active or convalescent COVID-19. Each CDR3 is given without its conserved first and last residue. Fields, in order: V gene, CDR3 length, J gene, CDR3 protein.

TRBV5-4	11	TRBJ2-3	ASSLQGSDTQY
TRBV2	13	TRBJ1-6	ASSETGLGISPLH
TRBV19	10	TRBJ2-1	ASSIRTGQQF
TRBV10-3	13	TRBJ1-2	AISDSGQGGDGYT
TRBV3-1/TRBV3-2	15	TRBJ2-5	ASSREAGGPSQETQY
TRBV7-2	12	TRBJ1-5	ASSLGQGISPQH
TRBV4-2	13	TRBJ1-2	ASSPRGRGVDGYT
TRBV18	13	TRBJ1-2	ASSPGTGTAYGYT
TRBV30	10	TRBJ1-1	AWGSGRTEAF
TRBV7-8	12	TRBJ2-7	ASSLVGSNYEQY
TRBV20-1	12	TRBJ2-1	SASDRWSYNEQF
TRBV20-1	16	TRBJ2-1	SASGGGQGSLQYNEQF
TRBV28	13	TRBJ2-1	ASTPGDRDLRGQF
TRBV19	12	TRBJ1-2	ASRSQGRRYGYT
TRBV15	13	TRBJ2-1	ATSRDQGTYNEQF
TRBV2	13	TRBJ1-5	ASSYRPWGNQPQH
TRBV4-1	14	TRBJ2-3	ASRAGLAGATDTQY
TRBV24-1	14	TRBJ2-1	ATSDFTRGAYNEQF
TRBV19	13	TRBJ2-7	ASSIAGQYPYEQY
TRBV6-6	11	TRBJ2-5	ASSPRPRGTQY
TRBV2	12	TRBJ1-6	ASSVEQILSPLH
TRBV28	13	TRBJ2-1	ASKRGLAGYNEQF
TRBV6-5	11	TRBJ2-3	ASSLTIGDTQY
TRBV28	14	TRBJ2-1	ASRSTDRSLYNEQF
TRBV28	12	TRBJ1-5	ASSLTGTNQPQH
TRBV29-1	11	TRBJ2-1	STWDRGGNEQF
TRBV6-1	12	TRBJ2-1	ASSPPDSGPEQF
TRBV7-9	15	TRBJ2-7	ASSLDASGLYSYEQY
TRBV5-1	16	TRBJ1-4	ASSLLGQGGYGNEKLF
TRBV12-3/TRBV12-4	9	TRBJ1-6	ASSLAHKLH
TRBV6-1	14	TRBJ2-3	ASSEGLAGGADTQY
TRBV6-5	13	TRBJ2-3	ASSYSVTSTDTQY
TRBV7-8	15	TRBJ2-7	ASSRLGASGSSYEQY
TRBV19	10	TRBJ2-5	ASSFLQGHQY
TRBV29-1	14	TRBJ2-5	SVESGSGGSSETQY
TRBV28	14	TRBJ1-1	ASSPLKIVMNTEAF
TRBV7-8	15	TRBJ2-1	ASSPLAGSSSYNEQF
TRBV28	14	TRBJ2-3	ASSPHGLAGTDTQY
TRBV19	11	TRBJ2-1	ASSMTGRNEQF
TRBV2	12	TRBJ2-3	ASRPQGSTDTQY
TRBV5-6	12	TRBJ2-7	ASSPGGGQREQY
TRBV28	13	TRBJ1-1	ASSHWTGAPTEAF
TRBV7-9	11	TRBJ1-2	ASTEGGIYGYT
TRBV20-1	16	TRBJ2-5	SASTSREKPAIQETQY
TRBV30	11	TRBJ2-2	AWNRENTGELF
TRBV7-9	12	TRBJ1-5	ASSKTGDNQPQH
TRBV5-8	12	TRBJ1-5	ASSLRQRNQPQH
TRBV19	10	TRBJ1-6	ASSIGGRALH
TRBV2	12	TRBJ1-6	ASSIQGVDSPLH
TRBV28	14	TRBJ1-6	ASSLSAGTENSPLH
TRBV28	12	TRBJ1-3	ASSLQGTGNTIY
TRBV7-6	11	TRBJ2-5	ASSLVLQETQY